The present entry profiles one TCR beta chain with its context. Unique molecular identifiers featured in how the TCRbeta library was prepared. TCRdb reprocessed the PCR reads via MiXCR and lists one record per CDR3 protein. Here the sample spans roughly 120,000 distinct CDR3 sequences, about 21% being singletons. The sample belongs to a study of T-cell reconstitution after alpha-beta-depleted transplantation in children. The J segment lost 3 bases and the V segment lost 5 bases, leaving 7 bases of the junction unmatched. The CDR3 extends over 14 amino acids. This TCR derives from a male patient between 2 and 9 years old who had a stem cell transplant for chronic granulomatous disease, so the T cells may come from the graft donor. The sequenced sample was PBMCs, mostly from graft donor cells, obtained 180 days after TCRalphabeta/CD19-depleted stem cell transplant. The gene calls are TRBV12-3 or TRBV12-4 and TRBJ2-7; 7 nucleotides agree with TRBD1. The DNA for the CDR3 is TGTGCCAGCAGTCCAAGGACAGGAAACTACGAGCAGTACTTC. Protein product: CASSPRTGNYEQYF.